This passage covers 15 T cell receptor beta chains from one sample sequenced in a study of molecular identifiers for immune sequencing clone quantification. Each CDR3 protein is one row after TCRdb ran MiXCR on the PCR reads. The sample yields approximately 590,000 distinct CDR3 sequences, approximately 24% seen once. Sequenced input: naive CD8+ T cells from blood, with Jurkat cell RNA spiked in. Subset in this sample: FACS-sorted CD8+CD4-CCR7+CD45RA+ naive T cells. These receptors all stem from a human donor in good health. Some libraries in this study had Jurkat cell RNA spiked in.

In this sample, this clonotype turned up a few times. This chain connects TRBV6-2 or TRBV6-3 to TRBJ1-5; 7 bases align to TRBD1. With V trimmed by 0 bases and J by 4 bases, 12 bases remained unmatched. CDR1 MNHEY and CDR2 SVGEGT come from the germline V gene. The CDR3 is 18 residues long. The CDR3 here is CASSYSRTLDRVNQPQHF. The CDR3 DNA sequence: TGTGCCAGCAGTTACTCTCGAACCCTTGACAGGGTTAATCAGCCCCAGCATTTT.

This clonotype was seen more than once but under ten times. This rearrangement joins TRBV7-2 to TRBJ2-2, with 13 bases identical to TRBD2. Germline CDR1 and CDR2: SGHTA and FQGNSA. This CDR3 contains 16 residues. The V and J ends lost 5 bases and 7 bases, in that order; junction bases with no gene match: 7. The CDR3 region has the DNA TGTGCCAGCAGCACGGGACTAGCGGGACCAAACGGGGAGCTGTTTTTT. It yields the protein CASSTGLAGPNGELFF. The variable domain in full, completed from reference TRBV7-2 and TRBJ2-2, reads GAGVSQSPSNKVTEKGKDVELRCDPISGHTALYWYRQSLGQGLEFLIYFQGNSAPDKSGLPSDRFSAERTGGSVSTLTIQRTQQEDSAVYLCASSTGLAGPNGELFFGEGSRLTVL.

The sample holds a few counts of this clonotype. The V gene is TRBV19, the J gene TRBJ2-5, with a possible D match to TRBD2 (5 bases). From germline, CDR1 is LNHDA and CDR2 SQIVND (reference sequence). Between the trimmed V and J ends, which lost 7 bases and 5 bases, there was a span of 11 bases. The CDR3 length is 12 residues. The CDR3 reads CASTTPGETQYF. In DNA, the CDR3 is TGTGCCAGTACCACTCCGGGGGAGACCCAGTACTTC.

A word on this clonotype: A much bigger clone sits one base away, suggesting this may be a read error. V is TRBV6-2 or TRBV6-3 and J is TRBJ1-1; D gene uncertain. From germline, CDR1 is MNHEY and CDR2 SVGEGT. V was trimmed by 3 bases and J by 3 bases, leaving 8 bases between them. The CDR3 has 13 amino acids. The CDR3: CASSYYQDTEAFF. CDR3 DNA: TGTGCCAGCAGTTATTACCAGGACACTGAAGCTTTCTTT.

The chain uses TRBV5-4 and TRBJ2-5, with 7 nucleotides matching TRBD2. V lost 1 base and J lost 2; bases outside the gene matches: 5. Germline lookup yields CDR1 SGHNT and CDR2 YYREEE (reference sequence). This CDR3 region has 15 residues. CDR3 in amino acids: CASSLNGRLQETQYF. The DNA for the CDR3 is TGTGCCAGCAGCTTGAACGGGAGGTTACAAGAGACCCAGTACTTC.

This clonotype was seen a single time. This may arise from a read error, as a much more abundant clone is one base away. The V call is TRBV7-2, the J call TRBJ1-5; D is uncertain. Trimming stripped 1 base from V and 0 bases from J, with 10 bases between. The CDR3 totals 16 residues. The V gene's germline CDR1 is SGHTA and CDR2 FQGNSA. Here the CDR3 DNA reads TGTGCCAGCAGCTTAGTGGACGGGAGTAGCAATCAGCCCCAGCATTTT. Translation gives CASSLVDGSSNQPQHF.

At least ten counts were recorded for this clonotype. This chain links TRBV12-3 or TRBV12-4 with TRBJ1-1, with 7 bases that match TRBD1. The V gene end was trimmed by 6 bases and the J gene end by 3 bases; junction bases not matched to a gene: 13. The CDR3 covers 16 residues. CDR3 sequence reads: CASSPGGEGADTEAFF. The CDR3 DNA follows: TGTGCCAGCAGCCCCGGGGGTGAGGGGGCGGACACTGAAGCTTTCTTT.

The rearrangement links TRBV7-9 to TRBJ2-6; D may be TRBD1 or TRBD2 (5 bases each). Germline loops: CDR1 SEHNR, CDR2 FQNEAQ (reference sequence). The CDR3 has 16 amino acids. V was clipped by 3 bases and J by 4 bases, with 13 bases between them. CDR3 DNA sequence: TGTGCCAGCAGCTTGACCGTGGGGGTCGGGGCCAACGTCCTGACTTTC. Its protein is CASSLTVGVGANVLTF.

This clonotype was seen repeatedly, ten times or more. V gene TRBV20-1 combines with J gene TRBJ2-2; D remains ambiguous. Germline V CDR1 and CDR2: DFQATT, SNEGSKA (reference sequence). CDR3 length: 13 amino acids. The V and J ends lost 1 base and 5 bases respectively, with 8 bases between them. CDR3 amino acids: CSARGLGTGELFF. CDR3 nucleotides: TGCAGTGCTAGAGGGTTGGGTACCGGGGAGCTGTTTTTT.

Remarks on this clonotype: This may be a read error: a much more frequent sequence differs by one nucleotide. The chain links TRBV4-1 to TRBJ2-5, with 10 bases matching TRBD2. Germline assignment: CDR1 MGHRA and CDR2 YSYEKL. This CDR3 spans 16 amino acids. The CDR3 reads CASSLSAGGVQGTQYF. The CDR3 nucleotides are TGCGCCAGCAGCCTATCAGCGGGGGGGGTCCAAGGGACCCAGTACTTC.

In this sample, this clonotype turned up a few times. The CDR3 nucleotides read TGTGCCAGCAGTTCCCTCGAAGTCGGGGTGCACACTGGAAACACCATATATTTT. Amino acid sequence: CASSSLEVGVHTGNTIYF. The chain is built from TRBV28 and TRBJ1-3; D uncertain. CDR3 length equals 18 residues. V lost 4 bases and J 2 bases, leaving 21 bases between the germline ends. Per germline, CDR1 MDHEN and CDR2 SYDVKM.

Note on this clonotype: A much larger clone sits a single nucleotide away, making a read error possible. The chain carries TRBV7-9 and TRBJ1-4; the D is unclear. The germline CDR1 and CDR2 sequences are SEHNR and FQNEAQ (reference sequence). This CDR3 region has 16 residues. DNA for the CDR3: TGTGCCAGCGGCTTAGGGCGAATGGCAACTAATGAAAAACTGTTTTTT. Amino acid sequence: CASGLGRMATNEKLFF.

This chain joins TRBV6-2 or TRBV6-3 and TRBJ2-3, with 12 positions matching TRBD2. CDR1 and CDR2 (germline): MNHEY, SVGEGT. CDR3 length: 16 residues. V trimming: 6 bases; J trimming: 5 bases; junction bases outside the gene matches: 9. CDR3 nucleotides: TGTGCCAGCAGCCGGACTAGCGGGGCCGGTGGAGATACGCAGTATTTT. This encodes CASSRTSGAGGDTQYF.

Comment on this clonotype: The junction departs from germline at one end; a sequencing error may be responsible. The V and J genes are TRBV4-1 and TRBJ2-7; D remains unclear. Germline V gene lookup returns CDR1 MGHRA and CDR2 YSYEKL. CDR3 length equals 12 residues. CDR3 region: CATSSPASEQYF. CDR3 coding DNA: TGCGCCACCAGCAGCCCGGCGAGCGAGCAGTACTTC.

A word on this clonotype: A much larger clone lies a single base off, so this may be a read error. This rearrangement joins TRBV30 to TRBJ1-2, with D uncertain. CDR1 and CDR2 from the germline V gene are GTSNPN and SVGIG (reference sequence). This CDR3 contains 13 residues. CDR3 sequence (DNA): TGTGCCTGGGCACCACAGATTAACTATGGCTACTCCTTC. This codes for CAWAPQINYGYSF.